Listed below are T cell receptor beta chains from one sample, sequenced in a study of Tregs in tolerant kidney transplant recipients. Clones were sequenced by immunoSEQ multiplex PCR, and TCRdb holds only the in-frame ones, with some missing. The sample has about 81,000 clones, roughly nine tenths seen once; the top ten hold roughly 1.5%. The source material was CD4+ T cells from blood (PBMCs), sampled 24 months after the transplant. These receptors were taken from a human patient who received a combined kidney and bone marrow transplant. Some of these T cells may belong to the graft donor. Both conserved end residues are part of each CDR3. Each record gives: J gene, V gene, D gene, clone size, CDR3 DNA, CDR3 protein. The D gene is left open where the match is weak. Only part of the rows carry a size: once, few, many, or a class if the clone is expanded.

j_gene: TRBJ2-7
v_gene: TRBV14
d_gene: TRBD2
abundance: NA
CDR3nt: TGTGCCAGCAGCCACTCGCCTTTGTTTGTTGCGGGGGGCAGGTACGAGCAGTACTTC
CDR3aa: CASSHSPLFVAGGRYEQYF

j_gene: TRBJ2-5
v_gene: TRBV11-1
d_gene: TRBD2
abundance: NA
CDR3nt: TGTGCCAGCAGCGCCGCTAGCGGGGCGTTAGGGACCCAGTACTTC
CDR3aa: CASSAASGALGTQYF

j_gene: TRBJ2-2
v_gene: TRBV5-1
d_gene: NA
abundance: NA
CDR3nt: TGCGCCAGCAGCCGAGTTCGGGAGACGTACACCGGGGAGCTGTTTTTT
CDR3aa: CASSRVRETYTGELFF

j_gene: TRBJ2-7
v_gene: TRBV11-2
d_gene: NA
abundance: NA
CDR3nt: TGTGCCAGCAGCTTAGACGCGGGACCCTACGAGCAGTACTTC
CDR3aa: CASSLDAGPYEQYF

j_gene: TRBJ2-3
v_gene: TRBV30
d_gene: NA
abundance: NA
CDR3nt: TGTGCCTGGAGGGCCAGGGGCAGAGATACGCAGTATTTT
CDR3aa: CAWRARGRDTQYF

j_gene: TRBJ2-5
v_gene: TRBV6-6
d_gene: TRBD2
abundance: NA
CDR3nt: TGTGCCAGCAGTGGACTAGCGGGAGTCGAGACCCAGTACTTC
CDR3aa: CASSGLAGVETQYF

j_gene: TRBJ1-2
v_gene: TRBV6-1
d_gene: TRBD1
abundance: NA
CDR3nt: TGTGCCAGCAGACAACGGGACAGAAGAAACTATGGCTACACCTTC
CDR3aa: CASRQRDRRNYGYTF

j_gene: TRBJ2-3
v_gene: TRBV5-1
d_gene: TRBD1
abundance: once
CDR3nt: TGCGCCAGCAGCTCTCAAGGACAGGGGGCCCCAGATACGCAGTATTTT
CDR3aa: CASSSQGQGAPDTQYF

j_gene: TRBJ2-1
v_gene: TRBV5-1
d_gene: TRBD2
abundance: NA
CDR3nt: TGCGCCAGCAGCTTTACTAGCGGGGGGATAAATGAGCAGTTCTTC
CDR3aa: CASSFTSGGINEQFF

j_gene: TRBJ1-6
v_gene: TRBV11-1
d_gene: NA
abundance: NA
CDR3nt: TGTGCCAGCAGCCAGCCAGGGGCCGATAATTCCCCCCTCCACTTT
CDR3aa: CASSQPGADNSPLHF

j_gene: TRBJ2-7
v_gene: TRBV9
d_gene: TRBD1
abundance: NA
CDR3nt: TGTGCCAGCAGCGACGGGACAGGGGGAACCTACGAGCAGTACTTC
CDR3aa: CASSDGTGGTYEQYF

j_gene: TRBJ2-6
v_gene: TRBV7-3
d_gene: NA
abundance: NA
CDR3nt: TGTGCCAGCAGCTTACCCCCTGCTGGGGCCAACGTCCTGACTTTC
CDR3aa: CASSLPPAGANVLTF

j_gene: TRBJ2-2
v_gene: TRBV11-2
d_gene: TRBD1
abundance: NA
CDR3nt: TGTGCCAGCAGCTCCCTCGGACAGGGGGCAGGCACCGGGGAGCTGTTTTTT
CDR3aa: CASSSLGQGAGTGELFF

j_gene: TRBJ1-6
v_gene: TRBV7-3
d_gene: NA
abundance: NA
CDR3nt: TGTGCCAGCAGCTACGGCCGGGTTGGAGAATCACCCCTCCACTTT
CDR3aa: CASSYGRVGESPLHF

j_gene: TRBJ1-6
v_gene: TRBV11-2
d_gene: NA
abundance: NA
CDR3nt: TGTGCCAGCACCAAGATGGGGCTCCCCTATAATTCACCCCTCCACTTT
CDR3aa: CASTKMGLPYNSPLHF

j_gene: TRBJ2-5
v_gene: TRBV25-1
d_gene: TRBD1
abundance: NA
CDR3nt: TGTGCCAGTAAGGACAGGGATAGGGAGACCCAGTACTTC
CDR3aa: CASKDRDRETQYF

j_gene: TRBJ1-2
v_gene: TRBV5-3
d_gene: NA
abundance: NA
CDR3nt: TGTGCCAGCATGCTGGGCAGGGAATTAGCTAACTATGGCTACACCTTC
CDR3aa: CASMLGRELANYGYTF

j_gene: TRBJ1-3
v_gene: TRBV5-1
d_gene: TRBD1
abundance: NA
CDR3nt: TGCGCCAGCAGCCAGACAGGGGCTGGAAACACCATATATTTT
CDR3aa: CASSQTGAGNTIYF

j_gene: TRBJ2-1
v_gene: TRBV6-5
d_gene: TRBD1
abundance: NA
CDR3nt: TGTGCCAGCAGTAGGACAGGGATAAATTACAATGAGCAGTTCTTC
CDR3aa: CASSRTGINYNEQFF

j_gene: TRBJ1-1
v_gene: TRBV28
d_gene: NA
abundance: few
CDR3nt: TGTGCCAGCAGTTTGGACGGGATAGGGGGAAGAGAAGCTTTCTTT
CDR3aa: CASSLDGIGGREAFF

j_gene: TRBJ2-2
v_gene: TRBV7-7
d_gene: TRBD2
abundance: once
CDR3nt: TGTGCCAGCAGACGTCTCGCGGGGGTAAACACCGGGGAGCTGTTTTTT
CDR3aa: CASRRLAGVNTGELFF

j_gene: TRBJ1-1
v_gene: TRBV19
d_gene: TRBD1
abundance: NA
CDR3nt: TGTGCCAGTAGATCGGACAGGGACACTGAAGCTTTCTTT
CDR3aa: CASRSDRDTEAFF

j_gene: TRBJ1-2
v_gene: TRBV19
d_gene: TRBD1
abundance: NA
CDR3nt: TGTGCCAGTAGTACCCGGGACAGGGATGGCTACACCTTC
CDR3aa: CASSTRDRDGYTF

j_gene: TRBJ1-1
v_gene: TRBV18
d_gene: NA
abundance: NA
CDR3nt: TGTGCCAGCTCACTGGAGGAGGACACTGAAGCTTTCTTT
CDR3aa: CASSLEEDTEAFF

j_gene: TRBJ1-5
v_gene: TRBV5-6
d_gene: NA
abundance: NA
CDR3nt: TGTGCCAGCAGCTTGACAGGAAGGCAGCCCCAGCATTTT
CDR3aa: CASSLTGRQPQHF

j_gene: TRBJ2-7
v_gene: TRBV11-3
d_gene: TRBD2
abundance: once
CDR3nt: TGTGCCAGCAGCTCCGGGACTAGTGTTATGGAGCAGTACTTC
CDR3aa: CASSSGTSVMEQYF

j_gene: TRBJ2-7
v_gene: TRBV27
d_gene: TRBD2
abundance: NA
CDR3nt: TGTGCCAGCAGTCGCCTAGCGGGGGGCTACTCCTACGAGCAGTACTTC
CDR3aa: CASSRLAGGYSYEQYF

j_gene: TRBJ1-3
v_gene: TRBV7-8
d_gene: NA
abundance: NA
CDR3nt: TGTGCCAGCAGCGGAGGCAAGCTAAGCTCTGGAAACACCATATATTTT
CDR3aa: CASSGGKLSSGNTIYF

j_gene: TRBJ1-6
v_gene: TRBV6-1
d_gene: NA
abundance: NA
CDR3nt: TGTGCCAGCAGTGAAGGGGCAGCCCTTAATTCACCCCTCCACTTT
CDR3aa: CASSEGAALNSPLHF

j_gene: TRBJ2-3
v_gene: TRBV5-1
d_gene: NA
abundance: NA
CDR3nt: TGCGCCAGCAGCCCCGTAGGGGCAGATACGCAGTATTTT
CDR3aa: CASSPVGADTQYF

j_gene: TRBJ2-7
v_gene: TRBV4-2
d_gene: NA
abundance: NA
CDR3nt: TGTGCCAGCAGCCAAGTAAACGCAGGGGTGACCTACGAGCAGTACTTC
CDR3aa: CASSQVNAGVTYEQYF

j_gene: TRBJ1-3
v_gene: TRBV28
d_gene: NA
abundance: NA
CDR3nt: TGTGCCAGCAGTAAAACAGGGTTCGGAAACACCATATATTTT
CDR3aa: CASSKTGFGNTIYF

j_gene: TRBJ2-1
v_gene: TRBV5-4
d_gene: NA
abundance: NA
CDR3nt: TGTGCCAGCAGCTCATACGGGACAACATACAATGAGCAGTTCTTC
CDR3aa: CASSSYGTTYNEQFF

j_gene: TRBJ1-2
v_gene: TRBV28
d_gene: NA
abundance: NA
CDR3nt: TGTGCCAGCAGTTCCCCCGGGGTCCCCTACACCTTC
CDR3aa: CASSSPGVPYTF

j_gene: TRBJ2-5
v_gene: TRBV6-6
d_gene: TRBD1
abundance: NA
CDR3nt: TGTGCCAGCAACCAAGACAGGGAGGAGACCCAGTACTTC
CDR3aa: CASNQDREETQYF

j_gene: TRBJ2-2
v_gene: TRBV4-3
d_gene: TRBD2
abundance: NA
CDR3nt: TGCGCCAGCAGCTCGGGGGGACTAGCGGGAGTGAGAATCGGGGAGCTGTTTTTT
CDR3aa: CASSSGGLAGVRIGELFF